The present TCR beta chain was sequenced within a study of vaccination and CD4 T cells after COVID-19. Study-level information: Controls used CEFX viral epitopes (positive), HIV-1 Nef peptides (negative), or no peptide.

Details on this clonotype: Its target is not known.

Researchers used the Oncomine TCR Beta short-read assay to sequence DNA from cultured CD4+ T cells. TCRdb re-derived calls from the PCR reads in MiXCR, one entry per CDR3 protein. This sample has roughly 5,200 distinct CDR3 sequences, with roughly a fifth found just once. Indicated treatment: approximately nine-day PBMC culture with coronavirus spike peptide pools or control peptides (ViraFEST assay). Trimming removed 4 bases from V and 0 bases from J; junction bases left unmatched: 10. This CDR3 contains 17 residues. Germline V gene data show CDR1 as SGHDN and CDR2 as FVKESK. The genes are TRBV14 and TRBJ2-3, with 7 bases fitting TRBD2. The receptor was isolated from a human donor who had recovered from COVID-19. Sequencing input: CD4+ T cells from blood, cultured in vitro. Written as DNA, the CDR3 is TGTGCCAGCAGCCCCTTCTCGGGGGGAGGAAGCACAGATACGCAGTATTTT. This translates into CASSPFSGGGSTDTQYF.